The following is a T cell receptor (beta chain) sequence with its context. TCRdb reanalysed the 5' RACE reads using MiXCR and keeps one entry per CDR3 protein. The repertoire holds over 110,000 distinct CDR3 sequences, with more than 6% as singletons. The junction had 8 bases not matched to a gene; V was cut back by 4 bases and J by 9 bases. Germline assignment: CDR1 SGDLS and CDR2 YYNGEE. The CDR3 covers 13 residues. This entry comes from a study of T cells after yellow fever vaccination. The rearrangement joins TRBV9 to TRBJ2-3; 7 bases fit TRBD1. This TCR derives from a man in his thirties or forties who received the YFV17D yellow fever vaccine. The source was CD4+ T cells sorted from PBMCs, collected 5 days after the yellow fever booster vaccination. CDR3 sequence reads: CASSPQGWDTQYF. As DNA, the CDR3 is TGTGCCAGCAGCCCACAGGGGTGGGACACGCAGTATTTT.